The clone carrying this T cell receptor (beta chain) has ten or more counts. Its target is unknown. These data are taken from a study of neurological immune-mediated disorders. Findings and caveats of the study: Expanded clones shared no CDR3 amino acid sequences across subjects, suggesting private repertoires in all groups. HTLV-1-associated myelopathy had the most TCR clonal expansion, and multiple sclerosis had the least, less than healthy controls.

V shed 3 bases and J 2 bases; nucleotides not matched to a gene: 10. Germline CDR1 and CDR2: SGHVS and FQNEAQ. CDR3 size: 17 residues. Synthesis of cDNA was accomplished via 5'RACE employing 10-nucleotide random UMIs. TCRdb redid the calling of the 5' RACE reads with MiXCR, one entry per CDR3 protein. The data contain around 100,000 distinct CDR3 sequences, 11% of them singletons. The time point: longitudinal time-point 3. The V gene is TRBV7-8, the J gene TRBJ2-7; 10 nucleotides match TRBD2. This clonotype originated in a female donor with HTLV-1-associated myelopathy (HAM/TSP). Sample: PBMCs. Written as DNA, the CDR3 is TGTGCCAGCAGCTTTGCTAGCGGGGGTACGGGGGCCTACGAGCAGTACTTC. Amino acid sequence: CASSFASGGTGAYEQYF.